The T cell receptor (beta chain) under discussion was sequenced for a study of blood T cells in healthy people across ages. Study-wide results and limits: Roughly linearly, TCR beta diversity per million T cells fell as age increased.

As to this clonotype: What it recognizes is unknown.

Next came a second PCR, run for roughly 7 to 12 cycles, which used a sample-barcoded 5' primer along with a J-beta primer mix. Every cDNA molecule carried a tag from a template-switch adaptor bearing 12 random nucleotides. MiXCR, applied by TCRdb to the 5' RACE reads, yields one record per CDR3 protein. The top ten clones hold less than 5% of a sample with approximately 1.5 million distinct CDR3 sequences, 42% of them seen once. Each donor supplied 7.5 to 10 milliliters of peripheral blood. The sequencing sample was made of blood. This TCR derives from a woman aged 18-29 years in good health.

The CDR3: CASKRDRGRDYGYTF. The CDR3 nucleotides are TGTGCCAGCAAACGGGACAGGGGTCGGGACTATGGCTACACCTTC. V is TRBV27 and J is TRBJ1-2; 10 nucleotides align to TRBD1. The CDR3 loop spans 15 amino acids. With V trimmed by 7 bases and J by 3 bases, 8 bases remained unmatched. Per the germline V gene, CDR1 is MNHEY and CDR2 is SMNVEV (reference sequence).